Each of the 31 T cell receptor beta chains below was sequenced from the same sample in a study of shared clonotypes between healthy human individuals. Clones were read by immunoSEQ multiplex PCR, and TCRdb kept only the in-frame ones, dropping some. Of about a million clones in the sample, 65% to 80% were seen once. Sequenced: memory CD4+ T cells sorted from blood. Subset denoted: CD45RA-negative fraction. The source of these receptors is a man younger than 30 in good health.

V and J are TRBV5-1 and TRBJ2-7; D uncertain. The V gene lost 0 bases and the J gene lost 2 bases, with 12 bases spanning the gap. Germline CDR1 and CDR2: SGHRS and YFSETQ. The CDR3 covers 15 residues. For the CDR3, the DNA is TGCGCCAGCAGCTTGGTAAAGGTTAATCCCTACGAGCAGTACTTC. It codes for CASSLVKVNPYEQYF.

This rearrangement joins TRBV10-3 to TRBJ2-5, with 7 nucleotides matching TRBD2. This CDR3 has 15 amino acids. V trimming: 3 bases; J trimming: 2 bases; junction bases outside the gene matches: 6. The V gene's germline CDR1 is ENHRY and CDR2 SYGVKD. The CDR3 spells CAISDGGGLQETQYF. The DNA of the CDR3 is TGTGCCATCAGTGATGGCGGGGGATTACAAGAGACCCAGTACTTC.

The chain recombines TRBV29-1 with TRBJ1-2; D is uncertain. Per germline, CDR1 SQVTM and CDR2 ANQGSEA. The CDR3 spans 12 residues. The V end lost 7 bases, the J end lost 4 bases, and 13 bases lay between the germline ends. As DNA, the CDR3 is TGCAGCGCTCTACCTGAGTCCTATGGCTACACCTTC. This sequence encodes CSALPESYGYTF.

The gene calls are TRBV7-9 and TRBJ2-4; a possible D gene is TRBD2 (5 bases). The V end lost 3 bases, the J end lost 9 bases, and 9 bases lay between the germline ends. The CDR3 is 12 amino acids. Germline V CDR1 and CDR2: SEHNR, FQNEAQ (reference sequence). Written as DNA, the CDR3 is TGTGCCAGCAGCTTCCTAGAGGGCATTCAGTACTTC. This sequence encodes CASSFLEGIQYF. The entire variable domain, with the rest obtained from reference TRBV7-9 and TRBJ2-4, is as follows: DTGVSQNPRHKITKRGQNVTFRCDPISEHNRLYWYRQTLGQGPEFLTYFQNEAQLEKSRLLSDRFSAERPKGSFSTLEIQRTEQGDSAMYLCASSFLEGIQYFGAGTRLSVL.

The J gene is TRBJ2-7, the V gene TRBV4-3; 9 bases match TRBD2. CDR3 length: 16 amino acids. Germline V gene sequence: CDR1 LGHNA, CDR2 YSLEER. Trimming cost V 3 bases and J 6 bases; bases outside gene matches: 12. CDR3: CASSQSGGRARGEQYF. Here the CDR3 DNA reads TGCGCCAGCAGCCAGTCAGGCGGGAGGGCCCGCGGCGAGCAGTACTTC.

V usage is TRBV28 and J usage is TRBJ2-7, with 11 nucleotides matching TRBD1. CDR3 length equals 14 residues. Germline V CDR1 and CDR2: MDHEN, SYDVKM. V was clipped by 7 bases and J by 2 bases; unmatched bases: 4. CDR3 bases: TGTGCCAGCAAAGGGGGACAGGGGGCCTACGAGCAGTACTTC. Its translation: CASKGGQGAYEQYF.

V usage is TRBV5-8 and J usage is TRBJ1-3, with unresolved D. V shed 0 bases and J shed 7 bases, with 17 bases lying between them. The CDR3 has 16 residues. Germline values: CDR1 SGHTS, CDR2 YDEGEE. This CDR3 is CASSLAGPLRPNTIYF. The CDR3, as DNA: TGTGCCAGCAGCTTGGCTGGACCCCTTCGACCGAACACCATATATTTT.

Comment on this clone: The same CDR3 also results from other DNA sequences found in this sample. This chain joins TRBV5-1 and TRBJ2-7; unclear D gene. This CDR3 region has 11 residues. The V gene's germline CDR1 is SGHRS and CDR2 YFSETQ. The germline V and J ends were trimmed by 4 bases and 6 bases, with 8 bases remaining between them. The CDR3 reads CASSSGVEQYF. CDR3 nucleotides: TGCGCCAGCAGCAGTGGGGTCGAGCAGTACTTC.

V and J are TRBV19 and TRBJ2-1; 9 bases map to TRBD2. Germline lookup yields CDR1 LNHDA and CDR2 SQIVND (reference sequence). J gave up 5 bases and V 1 base, and 6 bases lay outside the gene matches. The CDR3 spans 16 residues. CDR3 coding DNA: TGTGCCAGTAGTATAGGGTGGCTAGCGGGAAACAATGAGCAGTTCTTC. Translated: CASSIGWLAGNNEQFF.

As to this clone: This CDR3 is also generated by other DNA sequences in the sample. The chain employs TRBV2 and TRBJ2-5, with 7 bases matching TRBD1. The CDR3 runs 14 residues. CDR1 is SNHLY and CDR2 is FYNNEI in the germline V gene. V lost 6 bases, J lost 0 bases, and 4 bases stayed unmatched. The CDR3 sequence: CASSRDRNQETQYF. CDR3 coding DNA: TGTGCCAGCAGCCGGGACAGAAACCAAGAGACCCAGTACTTC.

This chain uses TRBV5-1 with TRBJ1-2; tentative D call: TRBD1 (6 bases). Per the germline V gene, CDR1 is SGHRS and CDR2 is YFSETQ. The V and J ends lost 3 bases and 7 bases respectively, with 13 bases between them. The CDR3 runs 13 residues. CDR3 sequence reads: CASSSGGEGGYTF. CDR3 DNA: TGCGCCAGCAGCTCGGGGGGCGAGGGTGGCTACACCTTC.

The chain joins TRBV4-1 to TRBJ2-5, with D uncertain. V was clipped by 6 bases and J by 4 bases, with 12 bases between them. The CDR3 covers 13 residues. From germline, CDR1 is MGHRA and CDR2 YSYEKL. CDR3 nucleotide sequence: TGCGCCAGCAGTCGAGAGTTGGGAGAGACCCAGTACTTC. It yields the protein CASSRELGETQYF.

This chain joins TRBV5-6 and TRBJ1-5; D perhaps matches TRBD1 (6 bases). The CDR3 is made up of 17 amino acids. Deletions cut 1 base from V and 2 bases from J, with 16 bases between. Germline V CDR1 and CDR2: SGHDT, YYEEEE. This CDR3 reads CASSLRGGKEGNQPQHF. CDR3 in DNA: TGTGCCAGCAGCTTGAGGGGGGGCAAGGAGGGCAATCAGCCCCAGCATTTT.

The J gene is TRBJ2-7, the V gene TRBV5-1; TRBD1 matches 7 bases. After removal of 2 bases from V and 2 bases from J, the junction contained 7 bases not matched to a gene. The CDR3 extends over 15 amino acids. Germline V gives CDR1 SGHRS, CDR2 YFSETQ. The CDR3 nucleotides are TGCGCCAGCAGCTTATGGACAGGCTTTCCCTACGAGCAGTACTTC. This gives the protein CASSLWTGFPYEQYF.

This clone occurred many times. The gene calls are TRBV6-1 and TRBJ2-1, with 14 bases matching TRBD2. Germline-derived CDR1 and CDR2 are MNHNS and SASEGT. CDR3 length: 15 amino acids. V gave up 4 bases and J gave up 6 bases; unmatched junction bases: 2. CDR3 sequence: CASSVGTSGSNEQFF. The DNA of the CDR3 is TGTGCCAGCAGTGTTGGGACTAGCGGGAGCAATGAGCAGTTCTTC.

The chain has TRBV12-5 and TRBJ1-2, with 7 bases aligning to TRBD1. Germline V gene data show CDR1 as LGHNT and CDR2 as FRNRAP. The CDR3 runs 14 residues. V dropped 7 bases and J dropped 0; count of bases not matched to a gene: 5. Here the CDR3 DNA reads TGTGCTAGTGTTGGGACAGCGTCTAACTATGGCTACACCTTC. Translated: CASVGTASNYGYTF.

This clone was detected only a few times. V usage is TRBV25-1 and J usage is TRBJ1-1; D not resolved. Looked up from germline, CDR1 is MGHDK and CDR2 is SYGVNS. The CDR3 is 11 amino acids. The V end was cut by 4 bases, the J end by 10 bases, with 10 bases between. The CDR3 region is CASSADRRAFF. In nucleotides, the CDR3 is TGTGCCAGCAGTGCCGATCGGAGAGCTTTCTTT.

V is TRBV7-8 and J is TRBJ2-3; no clear D gene. The V end lost 5 bases, the J end lost 2 bases, and 20 bases lay between the germline ends. This CDR3 is 17 amino acids long. Per the germline V gene, CDR1 is SGHVS and CDR2 is FQNEAQ. The CDR3 bases are TGTGCCAGCAGCCTGCACCCACAGATCACGTCCACAGATACGCAGTATTTT. Residues: CASSLHPQITSTDTQYF. Combining the CDR3 with reference TRBV7-8 and TRBJ2-3 gives the whole variable domain GAGVSQSPRYKVAKRGQDVALRCDPISGHVSLFWYQQALGQGPEFLTYFQNEAQLDKSGLPSDRFFAERPEGSVSTLKIQRTQQEDSAVYLCASSLHPQITSTDTQYFGPGTRLTVL.

The chain employs TRBV27 and TRBJ2-3, with 9 bases matching TRBD2. The V gene's germline CDR1 is MNHEY and CDR2 SMNVEV (reference sequence). The CDR3 contains 16 residues. With V trimmed by 4 bases and J by 7 bases, 12 bases remained unmatched. For the CDR3, the DNA is TGTGCCAGCAGTTCCAAAACCGGGACTAGCAGTCATACGCAGTATTTT. It is translated as CASSSKTGTSSHTQYF.

The chain employs TRBV7-2 and TRBJ2-7; 7 bases match TRBD1. The ends lost 1 base at V and 0 bases at J; junction bases unmatched: 15. This CDR3 contains 19 residues. Germline values: CDR1 SGHTA, CDR2 FQGNSA. CDR3 in amino acids: CASSLVASKRGQHSYEQYF. DNA for the CDR3: TGTGCCAGCAGCTTAGTAGCTTCCAAAAGGGGACAGCACTCCTACGAGCAGTACTTC.

The chain is built from TRBV5-4 and TRBJ2-5, with 7 bases lining up with TRBD2. Germline lookup yields CDR1 SGHNT and CDR2 YYREEE (reference sequence). This CDR3 is built from 14 residues. V was pared by 4 bases and J by 4 bases, with 7 bases of the junction left unmatched. CDR3 bases: TGTGCCAGCAGCCATCAGGGCGGGGGAGAGACCCAGTACTTC. Residues: CASSHQGGGETQYF.

This chain joins TRBV2 and TRBJ2-5; D gene unclear. The DNA matches TRBJ2-7 better at its end, which makes the J call doubtful. Germline CDR1 is SNHLY and CDR2 is FYNNEI. The CDR3 is made up of 12 amino acids. In DNA form, the CDR3 reads TGTGCCAGCAGATATAGCAGCTACGAGCAGTACTTC. Its translation: CASRYSSYEQYF.

This clone was seen a single time. V gene TRBV5-1 combines with J gene TRBJ1-1; D is unresolved. CDR1 and CDR2 from the germline V gene are SGHRS and YFSETQ. The CDR3 spans 12 residues. V was shortened by 7 bases and J by 5 bases, with 12 bases between the two germline ends. CDR3 DNA: TGCGCCAGCTCTAAGTCGGGAACTGAAGCTTTCTTT. This gives the protein CASSKSGTEAFF.

This clone was found a few times. This chain links TRBV18 with TRBJ2-5, with TRBD1 matching 8 bases. CDR1 is KGHSH, CDR2 LQKENI, per germline. V dropped 3 bases and J dropped 5; count of bases not matched to a gene: 2. The CDR3 loop spans 13 amino acids. The CDR3, as DNA: TGTGCCAGCTCACCCCAGGGGGCTGAGACCCAGTACTTC. It specifies CASSPQGAETQYF.

The CDR3 protein is CASSMGTSGSYEQYF. The CDR3 DNA reads as TGTGCCAGCAGCATGGGGACTAGCGGGTCCTACGAGCAGTACTTC. This chain joins TRBV5-4 and TRBJ2-7; 12 positions match TRBD2. Unmatched junction bases numbered 3, after V lost 4 bases and J lost 1 base. The CDR3 has 15 amino acids. In germline, CDR1 is SGHNT, CDR2 YYREEE (reference sequence).

This clone was counted a single time. This rearrangement joins TRBV9 to TRBJ2-7; no clear D. The CDR3 loop spans 15 amino acids. Germline lookup yields CDR1 SGDLS and CDR2 YYNGEE. V was clipped by 0 bases and J by 0 bases, with 10 bases between them. CDR3 loop: CASSVDGASSYEQYF. As DNA, the CDR3 is TGTGCCAGCAGCGTAGACGGCGCTAGCTCCTACGAGCAGTACTTC.

On this clone: Additional DNA sequences in this sample encode the identical CDR3. The chain joins TRBV29-1 to TRBJ2-1, with D possibly TRBD1 on 5 matching bases. Germline V gives CDR1 SQVTM, CDR2 ANQGSEA. This CDR3 is built from 12 residues. The CDR3 loop is CRGRGYNNEQFF. The CDR3 DNA follows: TGCAGGGGAAGGGGATACAATAATGAGCAGTTCTTC.

The rearrangement joins TRBV2 to TRBJ1-2, with 7 positions matching TRBD1. The J segment lost 2 bases and the V segment lost 8 bases, leaving 5 bases of the junction unmatched. Germline V lookup: CDR1 SNHLY, CDR2 FYNNEI. The CDR3 consists of 13 residues. The CDR3 spells CASGGQANYGYTF. The CDR3 coding sequence is TGTGCCAGCGGCGGACAGGCGAACTATGGCTACACCTTC. The full variable domain, with the rest looked up from reference TRBV2 and TRBJ1-2, is EPEVTQTPSHQVTQMGQEVILRCVPISNHLYFYWYRQILGQKVEFLVSFYNNEISEKSEIFDDQFSVERPDGSNFTLKIRSTKLEDSAMYFCASGGQANYGYTFGSGTRLTVV.

V gene TRBV7-9 combines with J gene TRBJ1-4, with D possibly being TRBD1 (5 bases). CDR1 is SEHNR and CDR2 is FQNEAQ in the germline V gene (reference sequence). This CDR3 contains 15 residues. Deletions cut 1 base from V and 8 bases from J, with 14 bases between. The CDR3, as DNA: TGTGCCAGCAGCTTAGGAGGGGCTGGGGACGAAAAACTGTTTTTT. Its protein product is CASSLGGAGDEKLFF.

This clone occurred once. The chain carries TRBV2 and TRBJ1-1; D may be TRBD1 (6 bases). The CDR3 runs to 14 residues. CDR1 and CDR2 from the germline V gene are SNHLY and FYNNEI. The ends were cut back, 5 bases at V and 1 base at J, with 11 bases in the middle. CDR3 region: CASSRGGENTEAFF. CDR3 bases: TGTGCCAGCAGTCGCGGGGGCGAGAACACTGAAGCTTTCTTT.

The chain joins TRBV7-6 to TRBJ2-1, with 9 bases lining up with TRBD2. The V gene's germline CDR1 is SGHVS and CDR2 FNYEAQ. The CDR3 is made up of 16 amino acids. V dropped 2 bases and J dropped 2; count of bases not matched to a gene: 4. Here the CDR3 DNA reads TGTGCCAGCAGCTTATTAGCGGGAGAGGCCTACAATGAGCAGTTCTTC. It specifies CASSLLAGEAYNEQFF.